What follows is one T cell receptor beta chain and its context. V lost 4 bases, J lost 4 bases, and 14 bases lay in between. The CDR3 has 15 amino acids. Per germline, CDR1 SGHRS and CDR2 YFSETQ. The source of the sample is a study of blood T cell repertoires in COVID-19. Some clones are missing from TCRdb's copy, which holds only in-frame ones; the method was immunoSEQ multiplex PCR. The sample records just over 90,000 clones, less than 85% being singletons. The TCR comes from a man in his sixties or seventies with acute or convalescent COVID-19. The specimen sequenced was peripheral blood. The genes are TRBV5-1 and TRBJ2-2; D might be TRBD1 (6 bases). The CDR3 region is CASSPSGDGTGELFF. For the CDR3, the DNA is TGCGCCAGCAGCCCTTCAGGGGACGGCACCGGGGAGCTGTTTTTT.